This TCR beta chain was identified in a study of human T cells and chemical hapten exposure. Study-wide background: The scalp of each patient received a weekly diphenylcyclopropenone dose for the full roughly 24-week study. The study, taken as a whole, reports: No alteration of TCRs above 1 in 1000 frequency was seen with DPC sensitization. Compared with pre-sensitization or healthy control sets, expanded TCRs clustered more.

MiXCR, applied by TCRdb to the RACE reads, yields one record per CDR3 protein. In the table there are around 190,000 distinct CDR3 sequences, around 24% of which are singletons. On this clonotype itself: No antigen is known for it.

V was clipped by 6 bases and J by 1 base; unmatched bases: 7. Germline-derived CDR1 and CDR2 are DFQATT and SNEGSKA (reference sequence). The CDR3 contains 15 residues. As to time point: patch test 1, 2 weeks after DPC sensitization. Specified treatment: therapeutic diphenylcyclopropenone sensitization with weekly scalp DPC. The sample in question was whole blood, obtained in connection with sensitization to the hapten diphenylcyclopropenone (DPC). This chain connects TRBV20-1 to TRBJ2-5; TRBD1 matches at 11 bases. This clonotype originated in a woman aged 50 to 65 with alopecia areata. Some clones in this sample may be carry-over from other donors' samples. The CDR3 region has the DNA TGCAGTGCCGGCGGGACAGGGGGAAGCCAAGAGACCCAGTACTTC. Translated: CSAGGTGGSQETQYF.